The present T cell receptor beta chain was sequenced within a study of blood T cell repertoires in COVID-19. The overall study: Sample material is recorded as cDNA or gDNA derived from T cells, B-cell-depleted T cells, or PBMCs.

In the original processing: It was from reference gene primer amplification that nucleated cell counts were estimated. TCRdb keeps only in-frame clones here, not all; method: immunoSEQ multiplex PCR. That table supplies the V and J calls and clone size; D and trimming were determined from the DNA. Found here are 300,000 to 350,000 clones, 80% to 90% of them singletons; the top ten hold approximately 4.4%. Participants were aged roughly 18 to 89 years, lived in under 25 US areas, and enrolled virtually. The germline gives CDR1 SGDLS, CDR2 YYNGEE. V dropped 0 bases and J dropped 1 base, with 7 bases sitting between them. There are 14 residues in the CDR3.

Input material: PBMCs or T cells enriched from blood (not recorded which). The chain recombines TRBV9 with TRBJ1-2; unclear D gene. The sequence came from a woman in her forties with acute COVID-19. The CDR3 here is CASSVEPGNYGYTF. The DNA of the CDR3 is TGTGCCAGCAGCGTAGAGCCGGGTAACTATGGCTACACCTTC. The variable domain in full, completed from reference TRBV9 and TRBJ1-2, reads DSGVTQTPKHLITATGQRVTLRCSPRSGDLSVYWYQQSLDQGLQFLIQYYNGEERAKGNILERFSAQQFPDLHSELNLSSLELGDSALYFCASSVEPGNYGYTFGSGTRLTVV.